This TCR beta chain was captured by sequencing in a study of shared clonotypes between healthy human individuals. Germline V gives CDR1 MDHEN, CDR2 SYDVKM. This CDR3 has 16 residues. V lost 5 bases and J lost 3; bases outside the gene matches: 9. Study results and limitations: The authors sampled blood alone, and tissue repertoires likely differ. Larger estimated richness was generally seen in naive subsets than in memory subsets.

Comment on this clone: Its antigen remains unidentified.

Per the original methods: Because ImmunoSEQ provided only junction sequences with no quality scores, the filtering differed. Data came from immunoSEQ multiplex PCR; TCRdb stores just in-frame clones and leaves some out. The V and J calls and clone size come from that table; D and trimming were worked out from the DNA. The sample holds over a million clones, about 84% seen once. V usage is TRBV28 and J usage is TRBJ1-5, with 8 bases aligning to TRBD1. This receptor was identified in a man between 18 and 29 years old in good health. Some clones in this sample may be carry-over from other donors' samples. The sample comprised memory CD4+ T cells from PBMCs. Stated subset: CD45RA-negative fraction. The CDR3 here is CASSNRGQGDNQPQHF. The CDR3 coding sequence is TGTGCCAGCAGTAATCGCGGACAGGGTGACAATCAGCCCCAGCATTTT.